This T cell receptor (beta chain) derives from a study of cytomegalovirus exposure and HLA in healthy donors. The PCR contained 60 Vbeta and 13 Jbeta primers. Sequenced by immunoSEQ multiplex PCR; TCRdb stores in-frame clones only, minus some. The sample spans fewer than 150,000 clones; the ten largest clones claim approximately 2.4%. Though probably carrying unrecorded immune exposures, donors were nominally healthy at sampling. Notes on this clone: The antigen remains undetermined.

Findings and caveats of the study: A later analysis found most CMV-associated TCR beta chains apparently HLA-restricted. Cytomegalovirus status was reportedly diagnosed by the classifier with high sensitivity and specificity. Immune exposure data for these donors was limited to CMV serostatus.

What was sequenced was PBMCs. The clonotype originates from a man between 35 and 55 years old in good health and CMV-seronegative.

The CDR3 DNA is TGTGCCAGCAGCTTGGGCGGGACGGTCACCGGGGAGCTGTTTTTT. It codes for CASSLGGTVTGELFF. The chain is built from TRBV5-4 and TRBJ2-2, with D perhaps TRBD2 (6 bases). Trimming took 0 bases from V and 4 from J, leaving 10 bases between them. This CDR3 comprises 15 residues. Germline V gene sequence: CDR1 SGHNT, CDR2 YYREEE (reference sequence).